This T cell receptor (beta chain) came from a study of blood T cell repertoires in COVID-19 (TCRdb year 2020). About the study as a whole: Samples covering the acute and convalescent phases of COVID-19 were provided by collaborators in the United States, Italy and Spain. The material from the prospective study consisted of cDNA or gDNA derived from T cells, B-cell-depleted T cells, or PBMCs. Subjects who had been exposed to COVID-19, were actively infected with it, or had recovered from it provided the deeply sampled blood TCRbeta repertoires that made up the dataset. The repertoires were released in a freely available public database intended as a resource for research on the immune response to SARS-CoV-2. The samples were drawn from two sources: the first 160 participants of the ongoing ImmuneRACE study, and over 950 subjects contributed by 6 global collaborators. A de-identified subject ID, COVID-19 status, age in years and sex were almost always included in the sample metadata. HLA class I and class II types, where available, came from metadata supplied by the sample provider rather than from assay-based typing. Summary of the overall study and its limitations: The amount of clinical and demographic metadata varied by source and participant and was provided uncurated.

Whole blood was collected in K2EDTA tubes by collaborating institutions according to the institutions' own protocols. For TCRbeta analysis, collaborator samples were shipped as frozen whole blood, as isolated PBMCs, or as DNA extracted from either sample type. The CDR1 and CDR2 encoded by the germline V gene are SNHLY and FYNNEI. Trimming at the junction amounts to 2 bases on V and 3 bases on J, and the germline ends lie 2 bases apart. The CDR3 measures 11 amino acids from cysteine to phenylalanine. Only the CDR3 part of the read is kept: 33 bases, read in frame from the first base. TCRbeta CDR3 regions were amplified from genomic DNA by means of the immunoSEQ Assay, a bias-controlled multiplex PCR. Per the source publication's procedure: Nucleated cell counts per sample were estimated from amplification of reference gene primers within the assay. To quantify the absolute abundance of each unique TCRbeta CDR3 rearrangement, sequence reads were collapsed and filtered. For each sample, productive Simpson clonality was calculated as the square root of Simpson's diversity index over productive rearrangements. The source is immuneACCESS, and TCRdb retained only in-frame sequences with V and J called. Part of the clones is not carried over; for the studies checked, unresolved V genes explain less than half of this, and the remainder is unexplained. V, J and clone size are those of that table, while D and trimming were read from the DNA. This sample comprises over 45,000 clones, 90% of them detected only once. About 4% of the sample rests with the top ten.

Turning to this clone: Its binding antigen is unknown. Base qualities are not at hand, and no much larger clone is one base apart.

The sequence was obtained from a man aged 50-59 years with acute or convalescent COVID-19. The chain couples TRBV2 to TRBJ2-7; the D gene cannot be named for sure. Sequences were obtained from peripheral blood. The DNA is as follows: TGTGCCAGCAGTGAACTCTACGAGCAGTACTTC. Translated, this is CASSELYEQYF.